These 3 T cell receptor beta chains were sequenced from one sample in a study of T cell responses to AZD1222 COVID-19 vaccine. TCRdb's table, derived via immunoSEQ multiplex PCR, lists solely in-frame clones and lacks some. The table has 66,000 or so clones, about 90% seen once; the top ten hold about 18%. The specimen comprised peripheral blood, sampled on day 0 of AZD1222 vaccination. The receptors were gathered from an adult in good health.

The rearrangement joins TRBV20-1 to TRBJ2-5, with unresolved D. CDR3 length equals 10 residues. V gave up 5 bases and J gave up 5 bases, with 6 bases separating them. CDR1 and CDR2 (germline): DFQATT, SNEGSKA (reference sequence). CDR3: CSASYETQYF. DNA for the CDR3: TGCAGTGCTTCCTACGAGACCCAGTACTTC.

This chain uses TRBV4-3 with TRBJ2-3; 9 bases fit TRBD1. Germline V CDR1 and CDR2: LGHNA, YSLEER. The ends lost 1 base at V and 6 bases at J; junction bases unmatched: 11. The CDR3 sequence is 17 residues long. CDR3 loop: CASSQGTGAGGADTQYF. The CDR3 region has the DNA TGCGCCAGCAGCCAAGGGACAGGGGCCGGTGGGGCTGATACGCAGTATTTT.

The chain employs TRBV9 and TRBJ2-5; D not resolved. The CDR3 sequence is 13 residues long. The V end lost 0 bases, the J end lost 5 bases, and 8 bases lay between the germline ends. Germline V lookup: CDR1 SGDLS, CDR2 YYNGEE. The CDR3 coding sequence is TGTGCCAGCAGCGTAGATGTGATCGAGACCCAGTACTTC. Protein sequence: CASSVDVIETQYF.